Given below is one T cell receptor beta chain in context. Its antigen has not been determined. One base away there is no much larger clone; base qualities are not given. The patients picked for sequencing were ones in whom flow cytometry had shown an expansion of CD8+CD57+ cells. Every patient had a diagnosis of severe acquired aplastic anemia based on International Study of Aplastic Anemia and Agranulocytosis and Camitta criteria. At the time blood was sampled, none of the patients had received any therapy. TCR repertoires of sorted CD4+ and CD8+ blood T cells from severe aplastic anemia patients and healthy subjects were deep-sequenced in the study. Patients were enrolled in the USA under clinicaltrials.gov protocols 00001620, 01623167, 00001397, 00071045, 00081523 and 00961064. Ficoll-Paque density gradient centrifugation was used to isolate peripheral blood mononuclear cells. Before DNA was extracted, CD4+ and CD8+ T cells were sorted using either FACS or magnetic beads.

The data are from a study of CD8+CD57+ T cells in acquired aplastic anemia listed by TCRdb under 2018. Notes on the research overall: Extracted DNA from sorted CD4+ and CD8+ cells averaged around 3.2 ug, ranging from roughly 0.2 to 30 ug. CD8+CD57+ expansion was defined as frequency above the mean frequency observed in healthy subjects.

TCR beta VDJ combination and CDR3 sequence profiling used genomic DNA as the template. TCR repertoire sequencing was run on an Illumina HiSeq 2000. Processing in the source paper ran as follows. Repertoires were assessed using TRBV/TRBJ rearrangement plots, CDR3 size and DJ length profiles, and Simpson's diversity index. Whichever DNA sequence was most abundant in the deep sequencing data was defined as the immunodominant clone. CDR3 amino acid sequences were screened for sharing across subjects and compared with published repertoires and the VDJdb database. TCRdb passed the public sequencing reads through fastp at Q25 and MiXCR, retaining productive beta sequences. Duplicate CDR3 protein sequences are folded into a single record with the most common DNA and genes. The V and J calls come from TCRdb's annotation, not from the publication. For this sample there are approximately 470,000 distinct CDR3 sequences; around 32% appear just once. The top ten constitute less than 0.85% of the sample.

The research as a whole found: Some 27 CD8+ CDR3 sequences were found in both patients and controls but appeared to be highly expressed in patients and within the immunodominant clones of the patients. Patients and healthy controls showed no significant difference in CD8+ Simpson's diversity (P=0.060).

From the cysteine through the phenylalanine, the CDR3 covers 14 amino acids. The kept DNA is CDR3 alone, 42 bases in frame from the first base. CDR1 and CDR2, looked up from the germline V gene, are MGHDK and SYGVNS. Trimming costs V 6 bases and J 3 bases, and their ends lie 15 bases apart. The sequence was collected from a human donor with aplastic anemia. The V and J genes are TRBV25-1 and TRBJ2-7, with TRBD2 tentatively as D gene (6 bases match). Sequencing input: sorted CD4+, CD8+, or CD8+CD57+ T cells (not recorded which) from PBMCs. The CDR3 is CASSQLPGVYEQYF. In nucleotides, the sequence is TGTGCCAGCAGCCAACTACCGGGGGTCTACGAGCAGTACTTC.